A selection of T cell receptor beta chains follows, all from one sample in a study of blood T cell repertoires in COVID-19. The data were produced by immunoSEQ multiplex PCR, yet TCRdb's version contains in-frame clones alone and is incomplete. This repertoire shows about 220,000 clones, about four fifths found once; its top ten account for about 1.3%. Sequenced input: PBMCs or T cells enriched from blood (not recorded which). Source of these receptors: a woman in her 40s with acute COVID-19. Each CDR3 is given with its conserved first and last residue. The D gene is left open where the match is weak. Clone size, where shown, is once, few, many, or a class for clones that have expanded.

abundance,d_gene,v_gene,j_gene,CDR3nt,CDR3aa
NA,TRBD1,TRBV2,TRBJ2-7,TGTGCCAGCAGTGATTCTGACAGGGCACCCTACGAGCAGTACTTC,CASSDSDRAPYEQYF
NA,NA,TRBV7-9,TRBJ1-6,TGTGCCAGCAGCTTAAGTTCCAACGGTAATTCACCCCTCCACTTT,CASSLSSNGNSPLHF
NA,NA,TRBV5-1,TRBJ2-5,TGCGCCAGCAGCTTGGAGTGGCGGGGCCAAGAGACCCAGTACTTC,CASSLEWRGQETQYF
NA,NA,TRBV7-8,TRBJ2-1,TGTGCCAGCAGCTTCGAGGCGACTACCTACTACAATGAGCAGTTCTTC,CASSFEATTYYNEQFF
NA,TRBD1,TRBV28,TRBJ2-5,TGTGCCAGCAGCCAGGGGGCGAAAGAGACCCAGTACTTC,CASSQGAKETQYF
NA,NA,TRBV14,TRBJ1-1,TGTGCCAGCAGCCAAGGCCTCAGCGGCACTGAAGCTTTCTTT,CASSQGLSGTEAFF
NA,TRBD2,TRBV6-5,TRBJ2-7,TGTGCCAGCAGGGGGGGGATGGGGGACCCCTACGAGCAGTACTTC,CASRGGMGDPYEQYF
NA,NA,TRBV4-1,TRBJ2-1,TGCGCCAGCAGCCAATATCACCAAGGGGTGCAGTTCTTC,CASSQYHQGVQFF
NA,NA,TRBV7-2,TRBJ2-7,TGTGCCAGCAGCTTAGTAGGGAGTCCCTCCTACGAGCAGTACTTC,CASSLVGSPSYEQYF
NA,NA,TRBV18,TRBJ2-7,TGTGCCAGCTCAGGGAGCTCCTACGAGCAGTACTTC,CASSGSSYEQYF
few,TRBD1,TRBV2,TRBJ1-1,TGTGCCAGCAGTCCCGCCAGCAGGACAGGTTTGAACACTGAAGCTTTCTTT,CASSPASRTGLNTEAFF
NA,NA,TRBV4-2,TRBJ1-6,TGTGCCAGCAGCAGCGACAGGCTCAAGGCACCCCTCCACTTT,CASSSDRLKAPLHF
once,TRBD1,TRBV19,TRBJ1-1,TGTGCCAGTAGTATAGTGACAGGGTCAATGAACACTGAAGCTTTCTTT,CASSIVTGSMNTEAFF
once,NA,TRBV6-2/TRBV6-3,TRBJ1-6,TGTGTCAGCAGTTACTCTGGAGGGAGCTATAATTCACCCCTCCACTTT,CVSSYSGGSYNSPLHF
NA,NA,TRBV19,TRBJ2-2,TGTGCCAGTAGTACGGGAACGAACACCGGGGAGCTGTTTTTT,CASSTGTNTGELFF
NA,NA,TRBV30,TRBJ1-1,TGTGCCTGGAGTGTTATTTCTGTTGGCGCTTTCTTT,CAWSVISVGAFF
NA,NA,TRBV10-3,TRBJ1-5,TGTGCCAACTCAGGGGTGGGAGGCAATCAGCCCCAGCATTTT,CANSGVGGNQPQHF
NA,NA,TRBV2,TRBJ1-1,TGTGCCAGCAAGCAAGAGGGGGTCGTTGAAGCTTTCTTT,CASKQEGVVEAFF
NA,NA,TRBV30,TRBJ2-2,TGTGCCTGGAGTAGTCAGATGAACACCGGGGAGCTGTTTTTT,CAWSSQMNTGELFF
NA,TRBD2,TRBV4-3,TRBJ2-1,TGCGCCAGCAGCCAAGATCTCGGGAGCGGGGGGTACAATGAGCAGTTCTTC,CASSQDLGSGGYNEQFF
NA,NA,TRBV4-3,TRBJ1-5,TGCGCCAGACAGGGCTACAATCAGCCCCAGCATTTT,CARQGYNQPQHF
NA,TRBD2,TRBV5-8,TRBJ2-1,TGTGCCAGCAGCTTGACAAAGACTAGCGGGGCCTACAATGAGCAGTTCTTC,CASSLTKTSGAYNEQFF